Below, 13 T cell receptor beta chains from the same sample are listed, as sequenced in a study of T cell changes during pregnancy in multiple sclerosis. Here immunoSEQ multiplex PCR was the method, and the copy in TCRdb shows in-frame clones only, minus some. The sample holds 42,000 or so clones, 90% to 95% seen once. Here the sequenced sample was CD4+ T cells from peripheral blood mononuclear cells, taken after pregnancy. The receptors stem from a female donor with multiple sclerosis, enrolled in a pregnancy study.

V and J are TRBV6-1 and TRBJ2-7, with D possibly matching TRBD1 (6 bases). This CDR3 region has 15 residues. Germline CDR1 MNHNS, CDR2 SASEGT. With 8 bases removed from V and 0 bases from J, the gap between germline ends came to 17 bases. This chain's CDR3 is CASGAGTSGSYEQYF. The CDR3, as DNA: TGTGCCAGCGGTGCCGGGACATCCGGCTCCTACGAGCAGTACTTC.

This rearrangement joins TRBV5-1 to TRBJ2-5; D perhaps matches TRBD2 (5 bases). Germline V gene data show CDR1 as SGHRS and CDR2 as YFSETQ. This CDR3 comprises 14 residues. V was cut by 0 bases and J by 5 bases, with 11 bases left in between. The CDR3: CASSLVPSRETQYF. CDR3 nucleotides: TGCGCCAGCAGCTTGGTGCCTAGCAGGGAGACCCAGTACTTC. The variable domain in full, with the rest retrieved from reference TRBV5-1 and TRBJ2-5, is KAGVTQTPRYLIKTRGQQVTLSCSPISGHRSVSWYQQTPGQGLQFLFEYFSETQRNKGNFPGRFSGRQFSNSRSEMNVSTLELGDSALYLCASSLVPSRETQYFGPGTRLLVL.

The CDR3 loop reads CSVEREQFF. The CDR3 DNA reads TGCAGCGTTGAGCGGGAGCAGTTCTTC. The chain combines TRBV29-1 with TRBJ2-1; no reliable D call. V dropped 3 bases and J dropped 10 bases, with 4 bases sitting between them. There are 9 residues in the CDR3. From germline, CDR1 is SQVTM and CDR2 ANQGSEA.

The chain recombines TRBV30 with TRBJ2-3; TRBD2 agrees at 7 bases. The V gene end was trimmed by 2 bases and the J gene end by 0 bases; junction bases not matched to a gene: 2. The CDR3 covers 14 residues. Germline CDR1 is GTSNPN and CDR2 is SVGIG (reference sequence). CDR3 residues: CAWSIGGSTDTQYF. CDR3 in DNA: TGTGCCTGGAGTATCGGGGGGAGCACAGATACGCAGTATTTT.

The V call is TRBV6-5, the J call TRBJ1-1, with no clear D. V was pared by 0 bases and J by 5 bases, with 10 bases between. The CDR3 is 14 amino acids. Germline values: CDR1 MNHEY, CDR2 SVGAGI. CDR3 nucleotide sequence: TGTGCCAGCAGTTACTCTTTTGGGAGAACTGAAGCTTTCTTT. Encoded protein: CASSYSFGRTEAFF.

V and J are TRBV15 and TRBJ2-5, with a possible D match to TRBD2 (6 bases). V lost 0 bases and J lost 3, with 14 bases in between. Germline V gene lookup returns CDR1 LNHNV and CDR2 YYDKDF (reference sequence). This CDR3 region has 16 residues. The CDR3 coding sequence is TGTGCCACCAGCAGAGATCGGCTACGGAGGGAAGAGACCCAGTACTTC. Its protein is CATSRDRLRREETQYF.

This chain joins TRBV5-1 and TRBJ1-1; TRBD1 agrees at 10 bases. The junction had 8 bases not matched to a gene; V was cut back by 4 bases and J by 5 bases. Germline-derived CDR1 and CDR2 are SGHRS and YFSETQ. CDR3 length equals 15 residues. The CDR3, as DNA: TGCGCCAGCAGCACCGAGACAGGGGGCCGGACTGAAGCTTTCTTT. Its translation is CASSTETGGRTEAFF. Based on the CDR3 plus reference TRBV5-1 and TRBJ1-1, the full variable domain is KAGVTQTPRYLIKTRGQQVTLSCSPISGHRSVSWYQQTPGQGLQFLFEYFSETQRNKGNFPGRFSGRQFSNSRSEMNVSTLELGDSALYLCASSTETGGRTEAFFGQGTRLTVV.

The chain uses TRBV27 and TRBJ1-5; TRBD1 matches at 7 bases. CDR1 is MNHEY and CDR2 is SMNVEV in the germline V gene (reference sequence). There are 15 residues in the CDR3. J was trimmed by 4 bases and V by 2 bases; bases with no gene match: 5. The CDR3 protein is CASSLATGMNQPQHF. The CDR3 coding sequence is TGTGCCAGCAGTTTAGCGACAGGGATGAATCAGCCCCAGCATTTT.

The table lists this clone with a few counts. Here the CDR3 reads CASSEDRGRGTQYF. The CDR3 DNA sequence: TGCGCCAGCAGTGAGGACAGGGGGCGAGGGACCCAGTACTTC. The rearrangement joins TRBV10-2 to TRBJ2-5, with 10 nucleotides matching TRBD1. V gave up 2 bases and J gave up 7 bases; unmatched junction bases: 4. This CDR3 is built from 14 residues. Germline loops: CDR1 WSHSY, CDR2 SAAADI.

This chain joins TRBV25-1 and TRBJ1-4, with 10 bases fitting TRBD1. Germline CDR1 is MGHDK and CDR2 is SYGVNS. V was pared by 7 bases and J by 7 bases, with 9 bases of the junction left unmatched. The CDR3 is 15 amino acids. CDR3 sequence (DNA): TGTGCCAGCAAACAACCCGGGACAGGGGTTGAAAAACTGTTTTTT. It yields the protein CASKQPGTGVEKLFF.

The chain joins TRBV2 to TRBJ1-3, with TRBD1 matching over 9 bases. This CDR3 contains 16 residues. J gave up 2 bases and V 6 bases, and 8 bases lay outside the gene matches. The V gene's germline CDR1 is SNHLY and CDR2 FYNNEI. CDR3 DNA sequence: TGTGCCAGCAGCCTCACCCGGGACAGGGCTGGAAACACCATATATTTT. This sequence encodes CASSLTRDRAGNTIYF. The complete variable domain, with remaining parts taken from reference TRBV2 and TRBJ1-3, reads EPEVTQTPSHQVTQMGQEVILRCVPISNHLYFYWYRQILGQKVEFLVSFYNNEISEKSEIFDDQFSVERPDGSNFTLKIRSTKLEDSAMYFCASSLTRDRAGNTIYFGEGSWLTVV.

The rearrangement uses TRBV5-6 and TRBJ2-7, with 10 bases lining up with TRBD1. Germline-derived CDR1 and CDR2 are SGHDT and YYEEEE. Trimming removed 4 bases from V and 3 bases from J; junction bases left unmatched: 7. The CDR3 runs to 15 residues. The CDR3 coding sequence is TGTGCCAGCAGCGACCCGGGACAGGGGTGCTACGAGCAGTACTTC. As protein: CASSDPGQGCYEQYF.

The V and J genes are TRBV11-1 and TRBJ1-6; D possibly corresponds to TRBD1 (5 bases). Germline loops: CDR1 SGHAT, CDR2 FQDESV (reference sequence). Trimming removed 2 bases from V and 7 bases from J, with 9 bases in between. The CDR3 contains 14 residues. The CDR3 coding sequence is TGTGCCAGCAGCTTAAGACAGCCAAATTCACCCCTCCACTTT. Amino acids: CASSLRQPNSPLHF.